The sequence of this T cell receptor (beta chain) was determined in a study of cytomegalovirus exposure and HLA in healthy donors. This clone was detected a few times. 13 Jbeta primers and 60 Vbeta primers were used for the PCR. Method: immunoSEQ multiplex PCR; TCRdb's copy keeps in-frame clones and lacks some. The sample includes 150,000 to 200,000 clones, 85% of them seen just once. Source material: PBMCs. This receptor was obtained from a woman between 45 and 60 years old in good health and CMV-seronegative.

The chain's CDR3 is CAIGTFINQPQHF. DNA of the CDR3: TGTGCCATCGGGACTTTCATTAATCAGCCCCAGCATTTT. This chain uses TRBV28 with TRBJ1-5; D possibly corresponds to TRBD1 (5 bases). The CDR3 is 13 residues long. Trimming pared 10 bases from V and 4 bases from J, leaving 14 bases between. Germline values: CDR1 MDHEN, CDR2 SYDVKM.